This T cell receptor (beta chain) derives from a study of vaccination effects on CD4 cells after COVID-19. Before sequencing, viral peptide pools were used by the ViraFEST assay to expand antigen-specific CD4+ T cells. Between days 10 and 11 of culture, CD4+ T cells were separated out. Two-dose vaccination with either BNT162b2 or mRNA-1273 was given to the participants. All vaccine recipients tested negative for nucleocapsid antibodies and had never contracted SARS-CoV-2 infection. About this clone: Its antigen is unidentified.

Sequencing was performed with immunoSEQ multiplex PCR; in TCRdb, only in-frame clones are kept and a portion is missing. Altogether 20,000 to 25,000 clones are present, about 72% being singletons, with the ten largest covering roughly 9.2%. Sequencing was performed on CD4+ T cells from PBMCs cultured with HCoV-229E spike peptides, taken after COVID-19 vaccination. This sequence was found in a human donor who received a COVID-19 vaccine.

CDR3 sequence (DNA): TGTGCCAGCAGTTGGGACGTTCCATCTGGGGCCAACGTCCTGACTTTC. This sequence encodes CASSWDVPSGANVLTF. The chain uses TRBV6-5 and TRBJ2-6; the D call may be TRBD1 or TRBD2 (5 bases each). The V end was cut by 4 bases, the J end by 1 base, with 11 bases between. Germline V gives CDR1 MNHEY, CDR2 SVGAGI. The CDR3 runs to 16 residues.